This T cell receptor beta chain appears in the sequencing data of a study of blood T cells in healthy people across ages. Whole-study context: Template switching recovered approximately one barcoded beta molecule for every two T cells.

Whole-study findings and limits: Estimated diversity, derived from one million T cells, was regarded as an underestimate.

Trimming removed 6 bases at V and 8 bases at J, with 13 bases between. The CDR3 is made up of 12 amino acids. Germline assignment: CDR1 SEHNR and CDR2 FQNEAQ (reference sequence). Turning to this clonotype: Its antigen is still unknown.

Extraction of total RNA produced a minimum of 5.5 micrograms from each sample. A second about 7 to 12 cycle PCR used barcoded and J-beta primers. The template-switch adaptor was a 5' adaptor with 12 random nucleotides. It tagged each cDNA molecule. MiXCR was run by TCRdb on the 5' RACE reads, yielding one entry per CDR3 protein. The sample carries about 1,400,000 distinct CDR3 sequences, around two fifths recorded once. The source is a woman in her late teens or twenties in good health. Sequencing was carried out using blood. The V gene is TRBV7-9, the J gene TRBJ1-2, with D possibly TRBD1 on 6 matching bases. CDR3 in amino acids: CASSTGSEGYTF. CDR3 DNA: TGTGCCAGCAGTACAGGGTCGGAGGGCTACACCTTC.